The present T cell receptor (beta chain) was sequenced within a study of brain T cells in children with intractable seizures. Overall study findings and caveats: HCMV serostatus was not known, and viral specificity came from CDR3 similarity only. Clones missing pre-surgery may reflect undersampling of that blood sample.

The V end lost 0 bases, the J end lost 7 bases, and 12 bases lay between the germline ends. Germline-derived CDR1 and CDR2 are MGHRA and YSYEKL. This CDR3 has 14 amino acids. TCRdb's table, derived via immunoSEQ multiplex PCR, lists solely in-frame clones and lacks some. Among a few hundred thousand clones listed, more than 85% were seen once. Time point denoted: blood from clinic visit 5 months post-surgery; TSC patient then seizure free. The sequenced cases were selected for having the highest brain T cell transcript signatures. At least one anti-epileptic drug was given before surgery. To note about this clone: Its antigen remains unidentified.

Sequencing was performed on peripheral blood, taken more than 4 months after surgery. The TCR originated in a boy younger than two with tuberous sclerosis and intractable seizures. The chain links TRBV4-1 to TRBJ1-2, with D uncertain. CDR3 protein: CASSQELIGRGYTF. The CDR3 nucleotides read TGCGCCAGCAGCCAAGAGCTAATCGGGCGTGGCTACACCTTC.